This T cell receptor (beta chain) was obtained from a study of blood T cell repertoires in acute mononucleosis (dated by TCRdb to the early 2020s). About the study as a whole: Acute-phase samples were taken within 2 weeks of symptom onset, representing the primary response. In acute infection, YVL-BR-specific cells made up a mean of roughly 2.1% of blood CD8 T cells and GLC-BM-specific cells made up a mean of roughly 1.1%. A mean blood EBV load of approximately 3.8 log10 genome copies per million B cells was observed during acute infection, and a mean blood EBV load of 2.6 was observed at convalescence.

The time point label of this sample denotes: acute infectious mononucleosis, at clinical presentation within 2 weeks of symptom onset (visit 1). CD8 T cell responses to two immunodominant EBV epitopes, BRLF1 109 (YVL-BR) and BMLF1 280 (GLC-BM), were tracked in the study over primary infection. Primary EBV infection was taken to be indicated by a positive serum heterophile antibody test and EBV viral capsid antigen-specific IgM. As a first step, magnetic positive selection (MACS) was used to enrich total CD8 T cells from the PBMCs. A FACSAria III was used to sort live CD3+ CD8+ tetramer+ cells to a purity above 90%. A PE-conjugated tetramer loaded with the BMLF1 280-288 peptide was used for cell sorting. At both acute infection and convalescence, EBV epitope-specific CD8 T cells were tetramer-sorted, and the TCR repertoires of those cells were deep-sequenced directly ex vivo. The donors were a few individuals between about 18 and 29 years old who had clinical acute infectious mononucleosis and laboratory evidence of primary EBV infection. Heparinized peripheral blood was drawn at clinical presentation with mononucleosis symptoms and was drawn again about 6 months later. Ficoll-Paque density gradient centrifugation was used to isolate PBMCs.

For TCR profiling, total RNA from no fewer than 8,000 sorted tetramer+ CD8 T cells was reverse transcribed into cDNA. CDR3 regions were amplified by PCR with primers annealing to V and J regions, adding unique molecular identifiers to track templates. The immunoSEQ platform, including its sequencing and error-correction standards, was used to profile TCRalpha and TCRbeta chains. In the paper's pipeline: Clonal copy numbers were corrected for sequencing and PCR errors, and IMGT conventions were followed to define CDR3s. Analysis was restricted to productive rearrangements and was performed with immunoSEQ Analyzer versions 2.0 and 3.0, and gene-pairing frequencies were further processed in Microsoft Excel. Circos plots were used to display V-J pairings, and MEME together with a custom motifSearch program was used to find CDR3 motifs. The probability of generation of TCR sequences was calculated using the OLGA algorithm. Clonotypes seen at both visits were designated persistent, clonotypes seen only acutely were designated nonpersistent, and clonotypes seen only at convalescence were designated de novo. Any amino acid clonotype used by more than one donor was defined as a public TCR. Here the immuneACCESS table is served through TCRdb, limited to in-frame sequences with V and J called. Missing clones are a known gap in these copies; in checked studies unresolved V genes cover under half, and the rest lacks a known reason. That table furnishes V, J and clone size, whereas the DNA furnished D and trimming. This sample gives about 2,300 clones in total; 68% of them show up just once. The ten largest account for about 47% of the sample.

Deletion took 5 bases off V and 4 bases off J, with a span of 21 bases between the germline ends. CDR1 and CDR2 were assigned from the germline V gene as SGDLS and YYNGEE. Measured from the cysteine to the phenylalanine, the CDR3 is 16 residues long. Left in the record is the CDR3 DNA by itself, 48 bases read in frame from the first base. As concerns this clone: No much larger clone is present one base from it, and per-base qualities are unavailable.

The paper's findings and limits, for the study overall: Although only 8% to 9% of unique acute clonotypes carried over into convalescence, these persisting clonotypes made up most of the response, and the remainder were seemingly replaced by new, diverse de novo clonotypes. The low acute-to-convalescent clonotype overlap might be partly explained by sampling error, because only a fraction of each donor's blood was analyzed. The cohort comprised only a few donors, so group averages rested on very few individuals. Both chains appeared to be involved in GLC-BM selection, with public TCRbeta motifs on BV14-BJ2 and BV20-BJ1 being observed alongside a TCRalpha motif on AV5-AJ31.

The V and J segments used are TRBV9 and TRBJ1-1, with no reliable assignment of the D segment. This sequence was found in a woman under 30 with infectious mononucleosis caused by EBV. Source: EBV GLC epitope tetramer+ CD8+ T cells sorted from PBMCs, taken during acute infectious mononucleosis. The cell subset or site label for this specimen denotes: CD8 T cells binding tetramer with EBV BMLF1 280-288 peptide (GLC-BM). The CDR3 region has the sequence CASSERSAWESTEAFF. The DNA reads TGTGCCAGCAGTGAAAGGTCAGCCTGGGAGAGCACTGAAGCTTTCTTT.